This entry concerns a single TCR beta chain. As yet, its antigen is unknown. These data originate in a study of identical twins. General study findings and limits: Out-of-frame alpha sequences shared between twins exhibited an excess of low generation probability. Analyses based on zero insertions could be partly confounded by invariant MAIT and iNKT cells.

TCRdb itself ran the 5' RACE reads through MiXCR, one entry per CDR3 protein. The table has some 1,700,000 distinct CDR3 sequences, about 32% seen once. Trimming at V came to 6 bases and at J to 2 bases, leaving 5 bases not matched to a gene. Germline assignment: CDR1 MNHNS and CDR2 SASEGT. This CDR3 region has 14 residues. The sample consisted of cord blood. The TCR was taken from a newborn girl in good health. V usage is TRBV6-1 and J usage is TRBJ2-3; 7 bases agree with TRBD1. For the CDR3, the DNA is TGTGCCAGCAGCTTCGACAGGGACACAGATACGCAGTATTTT. As protein: CASSFDRDTDTQYF.